The 32 T cell receptor beta chains below were found in one sample sequenced in a study of shared T cell receptors in the human thymus. The method was immunoSEQ multiplex PCR; TCRdb's version includes in-frame clones alone and lacks a portion of them. The sample records 500,000 to 850,000 clones, approximately 87% being singletons. The sample was also reused in another study, on human thymus T cells.

Input material: thymocytes. These receptors originate from a boy under two years old with a congenital heart defect.

Details on this clone: A junction end diverges from the germline sequence, so it may reflect a read error. J is TRBJ1-1 and V is TRBV7-3, with 7 nucleotides matching TRBD1. Per the germline V gene, CDR1 is SGHTA and CDR2 is FQGTGA. The CDR3 is 14 residues long. The CDR3 DNA sequence: TGTGCCAGCAGCTTAGGAGCAGGGGGGCCTGAGGCTTTCTTT. Its protein is CASSLGAGGPEAFF.

The chain couples TRBV15 to TRBJ1-2; tentatively, D is TRBD1 (6 bases). Trimming stripped 3 bases from V and 5 bases from J, with 19 bases between. The CDR3 is 16 amino acids. Germline loops: CDR1 LNHNV, CDR2 YYDKDF (reference sequence). DNA for the CDR3: TGTGCCACCAGCAGTCTAACCGCGACAGGCAAATATGGCTACACCTTC. This sequence encodes CATSSLTATGKYGYTF.

This clone was counted a single time. Other DNA sequences within the sample encode an identical CDR3. The chain has TRBV4-1 and TRBJ1-6; tentatively, D is TRBD1 (6 bases). The CDR3 sequence is 19 residues long. Germline CDR1 is MGHRA and CDR2 is YSYEKL. V lost 4 bases to trimming and J lost 4 bases, with 23 bases between them. CDR3 loop: CASSPKRLRTELYNSPLHF. The CDR3 DNA sequence: TGCGCCAGCAGCCCGAAACGACTTAGGACAGAGCTTTATAATTCACCCCTCCACTTT.

The CDR3 DNA reads as TGTGCCAGCAGAAGGGACAGCGGACAGTCTAACTATGGCTACACCTTC. This encodes CASRRDSGQSNYGYTF. The J gene is TRBJ1-2, the V gene TRBV28; TRBD1 aligns across 7 bases. Losses at the gene ends were 6 bases for V and 0 bases for J; bases not matched to a gene: 10. Germline loops: CDR1 MDHEN, CDR2 SYDVKM. The CDR3 extends over 16 amino acids.

V gene TRBV29-1 combines with J gene TRBJ2-1; 10 bases agree with TRBD1. V lost 4 bases, J lost 5 bases, and 14 bases stayed unmatched. The CDR3 is made up of 17 amino acids. Germline loops: CDR1 SQVTM, CDR2 ANQGSEA. CDR3 coding DNA: TGCAGCGTTGTTATCCGGGAAGGACAGGGGGAGGACAATGAGCAGTTCTTC. This sequence encodes CSVVIREGQGEDNEQFF.

Comments on this clone: The junction does not match germline at one end; this may be a read error. This CDR3 is also generated by other DNA sequences in the sample. The CDR3 DNA reads TGTGCCAGCAGCTTCCGGACAGTCGGCTATAATTCCCCCCTCCACTTT. This codes for CASSFRTVGYNSPLHF. The chain joins TRBV7-8 to TRBJ1-6; a weak D match, TRBD1 (6 bases). The CDR3 totals 16 residues. CDR1 is SGHVS and CDR2 is FQNEAQ in the germline V gene.

The gene calls are TRBV5-1 and TRBJ2-3; TRBD2 aligns across 7 bases. The V segment lost 0 bases and the J segment 2 bases; nucleotides outside the gene matches: 6. The length of the CDR3 is 16 residues. From germline, CDR1 is SGHRS and CDR2 YFSETQ. CDR3 bases: TGCGCCAGCAGCTTGGGCCTAGCGGAAATCACAGATACGCAGTATTTT. Residues: CASSLGLAEITDTQYF.

The chain has TRBV27 and TRBJ2-3; TRBD2 agrees at 15 bases. This CDR3 has 17 residues. V trimming: 6 bases; J trimming: 0 bases; junction bases outside the gene matches: 4. In germline, CDR1 is MNHEY, CDR2 SMNVEV (reference sequence). CDR3 sequence reads: CASRGLAGGSSTDTQYF. CDR3 sequence (DNA): TGTGCCAGCAGAGGACTAGCGGGGGGGTCTAGCACAGATACGCAGTATTTT.

The chain uses TRBV4-1 and TRBJ2-7, with 10 bases aligning to TRBD1. The CDR3 totals 13 residues. Per the germline V gene, CDR1 is MGHRA and CDR2 is YSYEKL. V was clipped by 4 bases and J by 8 bases; unmatched bases: 5. In DNA, the CDR3 is TGCGCCAGCAGCCCCGGACAGGGGGGCAAGCAGTACTTC. Its protein product is CASSPGQGGKQYF.

This rearrangement joins TRBV6-1 to TRBJ1-1; the match to TRBD1 covers 7 bases. This CDR3 is built from 19 residues. J was trimmed by 3 bases and V by 2 bases; bases with no gene match: 18. Germline V gene data show CDR1 as MNHNS and CDR2 as SASEGT. The CDR3 DNA sequence: TGTGCCAGCAGTGAATCAACAGGGGCGGGGGGGTTGGAGGACACTGAAGCTTTCTTT. Its protein is CASSESTGAGGLEDTEAFF.

V and J are TRBV19 and TRBJ2-1; 7 bases are shared with TRBD1. CDR1 is LNHDA and CDR2 is SQIVND in the germline V gene (reference sequence). The CDR3 consists of 14 residues. Germline trimming cut 3 bases from V and 4 bases from J; bases unmatched to any gene: 3. The CDR3 region has the DNA TGTGCCAGTAGTATCCTGGGACAGTACAATGAGCAGTTCTTC. Protein product: CASSILGQYNEQFF.

V usage is TRBV28 and J usage is TRBJ1-3, with D perhaps matching TRBD1 (6 bases). V lost 3 bases and J lost 1, with 10 bases in between. The CDR3 is 15 residues long. Germline CDR1 MDHEN, CDR2 SYDVKM. The CDR3 sequence: CASSLVGQSGNTIYF. The CDR3 region has the DNA TGTGCCAGCAGTTTGGTCGGACAGTCTGGAAACACCATATATTTT.

The rearrangement uses TRBV15 and TRBJ1-1; TRBD1 is a possible D gene (6 bases). The CDR3 length is 18 residues. Trimming took 0 bases from V and 4 from J, leaving 21 bases between them. Germline assignment: CDR1 LNHNV and CDR2 YYDKDF (reference sequence). The CDR3 sequence: CATSRDRGNSLGITEAFF. Written as DNA, the CDR3 is TGTGCCACCAGCAGAGATAGGGGGAACTCCCTAGGGATCACTGAAGCTTTCTTT.

The chain combines TRBV29-1 with TRBJ2-1; 8 nucleotides match TRBD2. V dropped 8 bases and J dropped 6; count of bases not matched to a gene: 12. CDR1 is SQVTM, CDR2 ANQGSEA, per germline. The length of the CDR3 is 14 residues. The CDR3 spells CSICAGLASNEQFF. In nucleotides, the CDR3 is TGCAGCATCTGTGCTGGACTAGCATCCAATGAGCAGTTCTTC.

The chain couples TRBV27 to TRBJ1-1, with D possibly matching TRBD1 (5 bases). Trimming took off 1 base at V and 5 bases at J, with 17 bases between the two ends. The CDR3 spans 16 residues. Germline-derived CDR1 and CDR2 are MNHEY and SMNVEV (reference sequence). The CDR3 region has the DNA TGTGCCAGCAGTTTATACCGGGGGGGGAAAGCGACTGAAGCTTTCTTT. This codes for CASSLYRGGKATEAFF.

The chain has TRBV6-5 and TRBJ1-3; a possible D gene is TRBD1 (6 bases). Germline CDR1 reads MNHEY; CDR2 reads SVGAGI. There are 15 residues in the CDR3. The germline V and J ends were trimmed by 6 bases and 2 bases, with 14 bases remaining between them. The DNA of the CDR3 is TGTGCCAGCAGACACAGGGCACTAGCTGGAAACACCATATATTTT. Its translation is CASRHRALAGNTIYF.

The gene calls are TRBV15 and TRBJ2-7, with 10 bases that match TRBD1. Trimming removed 0 bases from V and 3 bases from J; junction bases left unmatched: 2. The CDR3 runs 15 residues. Germline values: CDR1 LNHNV, CDR2 YYDKDF (reference sequence). CDR3: CATSRDRDRGYEQYF. In DNA form, the CDR3 reads TGTGCCACCAGCAGAGACCGGGACAGGGGCTACGAGCAGTACTTC.

The CDR3 reads CASSPPGLGTFLAGTDTQYF. The CDR3 coding sequence is TGTGCCAGCAGCCCACCGGGACTAGGAACCTTCCTCGCTGGCACAGATACGCAGTATTTT. The V and J genes are TRBV5-4 and TRBJ2-3; 8 bases are a match to TRBD2. Germline CDR1 and CDR2: SGHNT and YYREEE (reference sequence). The CDR3 spans 20 residues. Unmatched junction bases numbered 20, after V lost 4 bases and J lost 1 base.

The gene calls are TRBV5-1 and TRBJ1-1, with D tentatively TRBD1 (6 bases). The CDR3 consists of 18 residues. The ends were cut back, 4 bases at V and 1 base at J, with 23 bases in the middle. CDR1 and CDR2 from the germline V gene are SGHRS and YFSETQ. CDR3 sequence: CASSPELWGQGWNTEAFF. CDR3 bases: TGCGCCAGCAGCCCCGAATTATGGGGGCAGGGTTGGAACACTGAAGCTTTCTTT.

V is TRBV18 and J is TRBJ2-7, with a tentative D call TRBD1 (6 bases). The ends were cut back, 2 bases at V and 5 bases at J, with 13 bases in the middle. CDR1 is KGHSH and CDR2 is LQKENI in the germline V gene. CDR3 size: 14 residues. The CDR3 loop is CASSPSTGWHEQYF. The DNA of the CDR3 is TGTGCCAGCTCACCAAGCACAGGGTGGCACGAGCAGTACTTC.

The chain carries TRBV18 and TRBJ2-7, with 14 bases matching TRBD2. V lost 3 bases and J lost 7; bases outside the gene matches: 8. CDR1 is KGHSH, CDR2 LQKENI, per germline. This CDR3 has 16 amino acids. This CDR3 reads CASSPSGTSGSYEQYF. CDR3 bases: TGTGCCAGCTCACCCTCCGGGACTAGCGGGAGCTATGAGCAGTACTTC.

This CDR3 is CASSFSGTYNEQFF. CDR3 nucleotides: TGTGCCAGCAGCTTTAGCGGGACCTACAATGAGCAGTTCTTC. The chain links TRBV5-4 to TRBJ2-1, with 8 bases aligning to TRBD2. CDR1 and CDR2 (germline): SGHNT, YYREEE (reference sequence). This CDR3 comprises 14 residues. With 2 bases clipped from V and 2 bases from J, the junction kept 0 bases outside the gene matches.

The V gene is TRBV5-5, the J gene TRBJ1-5, with a tentative D call TRBD1 (5 bases). Germline assignment: CDR1 SGHKS and CDR2 YYEKEE (reference sequence). CDR3 length: 16 residues. V shed 1 base and J shed 0 bases, with 11 bases lying between them. The CDR3 is CASSLRETVSNQPQHF. CDR3 coding DNA: TGTGCCAGCAGCTTGCGTGAGACAGTTAGCAATCAGCCCCAGCATTTT.

This sequence joins TRBV30 and TRBJ2-2; no reliable D call. V lost 0 bases, J lost 0 bases, and 11 bases lay in between. This CDR3 has 16 amino acids. Germline values: CDR1 GTSNPN, CDR2 SVGIG (reference sequence). CDR3 residues: CAWSVRGKPNTGELFF. The CDR3 coding sequence is TGTGCCTGGAGTGTACGCGGAAAGCCGAACACCGGGGAGCTGTTTTTT.

The CDR3 bases are TGTGCCAGCAGCCAAGAGGGTCGGTTCGTGGGGCTCAATGAGCAGTTCTTC. Its translation is CASSQEGRFVGLNEQFF. This chain links TRBV14 with TRBJ2-1; maybe TRBD1 (5 bases). This CDR3 is built from 17 residues. Trimming left V 0 bases short and J 6 bases short, with 18 bases between. Looked up from germline, CDR1 is SGHDN and CDR2 is FVKESK.

The chain recombines TRBV18 with TRBJ2-1, with 8 nucleotides matching TRBD2. Trimming cost V 2 bases and J 5 bases; bases outside gene matches: 5. The length of the CDR3 is 15 residues. The germline gives CDR1 KGHSH, CDR2 LQKENI. The CDR3 nucleotides read TGTGCCAGCTCACCAGGGACTAGGTTCCACAATGAGCAGTTCTTC. It yields the protein CASSPGTRFHNEQFF.

The chain employs TRBV30 and TRBJ2-7, with D possibly matching TRBD2 (6 bases). Deletions cut 8 bases from V and 0 bases from J, with 8 bases between. The CDR3 is 11 amino acids. From germline, CDR1 is GTSNPN and CDR2 SVGIG (reference sequence). The CDR3, as DNA: TGTGCCACCGGGGGCTCCTACGAGCAGTACTTC. Translating gives CATGGSYEQYF.

The V call is TRBV7-8, the J call TRBJ2-5, with TRBD1 identical over 8 bases. The CDR3 consists of 14 residues. Germline V gene lookup returns CDR1 SGHVS and CDR2 FQNEAQ. J lost 0 bases, V lost 5 bases, and 2 bases had no gene match. The chain's CDR3 is CASSQDRDQETQYF. CDR3 nucleotide sequence: TGTGCCAGCAGCCAGGACAGGGACCAAGAGACCCAGTACTTC.

The rearrangement uses TRBV9 and TRBJ1-3; D ambiguous. Germline loops: CDR1 SGDLS, CDR2 YYNGEE. CDR3 size: 16 residues. Trimming took off 0 bases at V and 0 bases at J, with 10 bases between the two ends. As DNA, the CDR3 is TGTGCCAGCAGCGTAGTAGGCGGCGGCTCTGGAAACACCATATATTTT. Its protein product is CASSVVGGGSGNTIYF.

The chain joins TRBV7-9 to TRBJ2-7, with D hard to call. V gave up 5 bases and J gave up 1 base, with 9 bases separating them. The CDR3 spans 13 residues. Germline assignment: CDR1 SEHNR and CDR2 FQNEAQ (reference sequence). The CDR3 protein is CASSPSASYEQYF. CDR3 nucleotides: TGTGCCAGCAGCCCGAGCGCATCCTACGAGCAGTACTTC.

This clone was observed a few times. This chain joins TRBV6-6 and TRBJ2-7; D remains ambiguous. From germline, CDR1 is MNHNY and CDR2 SVGAGI (reference sequence). V was trimmed by 0 bases and J by 3 bases, leaving 6 bases between them. There are 13 residues in the CDR3. The CDR3 loop reads CASSYSNIYEQYF. CDR3 coding DNA: TGTGCCAGCAGTTACTCGAACATCTACGAGCAGTACTTC.

The chain joins TRBV5-1 to TRBJ1-1, with 8 positions matching TRBD1. Germline values: CDR1 SGHRS, CDR2 YFSETQ. J was trimmed by 4 bases and V by 4 bases; bases with no gene match: 15. CDR3 length equals 17 residues. This CDR3 reads CASSQHRTGPLGTEAFF. DNA of the CDR3: TGCGCCAGCAGCCAGCATCGGACAGGGCCTTTAGGCACTGAAGCTTTCTTT.